This T cell receptor beta chain comes out of a study of cytomegalovirus exposure and HLA in healthy donors. Overall study findings and caveats: Analyzed later, association rates of TCRs varied across HLA loci, with DRB1 most and HLA-C fewest. Among the CMV-associated chains, three were confirmed in vitro as specific for CMV antigens. Previously analyzed data showed that most TCR beta V segments were productive at a frequency of about 90% or about 30%.

The CDR3 is 17 residues long. Germline V gene data show CDR1 as SGDLS and CDR2 as YYNGEE. V lost 3 bases, J lost 4 bases, and 13 bases stayed unmatched. PCR involved 60 Vbeta and 13 Jbeta primers. Clones were sequenced by immunoSEQ multiplex PCR, and TCRdb holds only the in-frame ones, with some missing. The data hold 150,000 to 180,000 clones, with about 80% observed a single time. Points on this clone: The antigen is not known.

The chain recombines TRBV9 with TRBJ2-1; 7 nucleotides line up with TRBD1. The sequence was obtained from a woman in her fifties or sixties in good health and CMV-seropositive. The sequenced material came from PBMCs. CDR3 region: CASSAYRGSGPYNEQFF. In DNA form, the CDR3 reads TGTGCCAGCAGCGCATACAGGGGAAGTGGGCCTTACAATGAGCAGTTCTTC.